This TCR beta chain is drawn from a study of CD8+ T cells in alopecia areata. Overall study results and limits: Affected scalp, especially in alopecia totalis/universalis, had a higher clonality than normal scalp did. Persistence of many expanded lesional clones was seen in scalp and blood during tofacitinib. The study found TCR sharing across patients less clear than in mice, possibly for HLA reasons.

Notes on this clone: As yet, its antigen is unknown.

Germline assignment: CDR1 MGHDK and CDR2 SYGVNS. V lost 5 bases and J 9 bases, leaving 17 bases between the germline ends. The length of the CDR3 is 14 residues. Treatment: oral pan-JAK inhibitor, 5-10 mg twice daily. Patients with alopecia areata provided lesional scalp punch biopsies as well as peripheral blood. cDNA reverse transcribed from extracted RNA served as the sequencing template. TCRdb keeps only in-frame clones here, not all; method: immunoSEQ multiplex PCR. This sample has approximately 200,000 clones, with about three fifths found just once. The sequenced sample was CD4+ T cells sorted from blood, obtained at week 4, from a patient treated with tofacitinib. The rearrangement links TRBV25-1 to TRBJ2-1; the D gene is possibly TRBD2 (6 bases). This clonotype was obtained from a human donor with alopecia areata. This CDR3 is CASSPLGDFREQFF. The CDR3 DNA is TGTGCCAGCAGTCCCTTGGGGGACTTTCGTGAGCAGTTCTTC.